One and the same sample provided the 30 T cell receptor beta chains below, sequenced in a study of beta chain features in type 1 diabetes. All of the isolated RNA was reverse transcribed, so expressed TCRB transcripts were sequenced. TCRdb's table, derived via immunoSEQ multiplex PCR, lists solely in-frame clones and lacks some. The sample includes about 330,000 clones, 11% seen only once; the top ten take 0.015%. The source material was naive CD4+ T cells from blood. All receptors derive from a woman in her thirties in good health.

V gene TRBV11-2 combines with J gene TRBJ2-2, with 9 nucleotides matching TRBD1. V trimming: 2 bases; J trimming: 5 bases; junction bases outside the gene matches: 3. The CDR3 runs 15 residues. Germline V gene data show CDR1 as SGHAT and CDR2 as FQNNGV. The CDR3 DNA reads TGTGCCAGCAGCTTAACCGGGACAGGGACCGGGGAGCTGTTTTTT. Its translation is CASSLTGTGTGELFF. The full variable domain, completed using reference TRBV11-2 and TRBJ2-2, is EAGVAQSPRYKIIEKRQSVAFWCNPISGHATLYWYQQILGQGPKLLIQFQNNGVVDDSQLPKDRFSAERLKGVDSTLKIQPAKLEDSAVYLCASSLTGTGTGELFFGEGSRLTVL.

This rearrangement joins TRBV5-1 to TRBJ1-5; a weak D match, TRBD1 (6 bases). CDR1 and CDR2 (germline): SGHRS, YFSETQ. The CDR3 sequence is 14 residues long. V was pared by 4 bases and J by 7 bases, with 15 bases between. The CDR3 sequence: CASSPDSREQPQHF. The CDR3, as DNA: TGCGCCAGCAGCCCGGACAGCCGGGAACAGCCCCAGCATTTT.

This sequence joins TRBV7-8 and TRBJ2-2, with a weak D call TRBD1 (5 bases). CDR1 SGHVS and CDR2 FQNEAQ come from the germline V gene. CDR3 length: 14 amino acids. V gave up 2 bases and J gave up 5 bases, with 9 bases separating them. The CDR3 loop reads CASSLQGATGELFF. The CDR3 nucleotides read TGTGCCAGCAGCTTACAGGGCGCGACCGGGGAGCTGTTTTTT.

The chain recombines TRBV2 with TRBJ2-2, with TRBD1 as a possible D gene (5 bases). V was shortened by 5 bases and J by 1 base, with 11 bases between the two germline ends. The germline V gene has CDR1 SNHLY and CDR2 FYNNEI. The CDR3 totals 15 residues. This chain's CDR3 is CASSKGMMNTGELFF. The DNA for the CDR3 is TGTGCCAGCAGTAAGGGGATGATGAACACCGGGGAGCTGTTTTTT.

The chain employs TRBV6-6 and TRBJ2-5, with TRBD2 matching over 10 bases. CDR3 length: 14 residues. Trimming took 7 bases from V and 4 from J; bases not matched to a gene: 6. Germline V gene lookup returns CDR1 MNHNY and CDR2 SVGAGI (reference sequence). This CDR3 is CASKPGTSAETQYF. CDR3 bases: TGTGCCAGCAAACCCGGGACTAGCGCAGAGACCCAGTACTTC.

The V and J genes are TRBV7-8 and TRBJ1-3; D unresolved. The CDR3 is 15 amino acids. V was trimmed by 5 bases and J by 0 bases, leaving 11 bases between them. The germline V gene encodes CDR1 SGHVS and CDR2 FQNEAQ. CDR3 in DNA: TGTGCCAGCAGCCCGACACGCAGCTCTGGAAACACCATATATTTT. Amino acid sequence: CASSPTRSSGNTIYF. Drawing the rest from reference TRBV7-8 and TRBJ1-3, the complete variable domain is GAGVSQSPRYKVAKRGQDVALRCDPISGHVSLFWYQQALGQGPEFLTYFQNEAQLDKSGLPSDRFFAERPEGSVSTLKIQRTQQEDSAVYLCASSPTRSSGNTIYFGEGSWLTVV.

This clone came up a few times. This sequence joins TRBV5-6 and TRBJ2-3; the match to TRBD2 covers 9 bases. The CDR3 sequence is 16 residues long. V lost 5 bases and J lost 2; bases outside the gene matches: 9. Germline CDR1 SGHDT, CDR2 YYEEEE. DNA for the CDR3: TGTGCCAGCAGGAGAATAGCGGGGGACCACACAGATACGCAGTATTTT. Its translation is CASRRIAGDHTDTQYF.

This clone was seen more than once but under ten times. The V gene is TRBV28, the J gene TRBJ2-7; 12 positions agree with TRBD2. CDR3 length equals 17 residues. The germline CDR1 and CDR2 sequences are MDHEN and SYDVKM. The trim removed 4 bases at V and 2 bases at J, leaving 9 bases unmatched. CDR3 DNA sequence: TGTGCCAGCAGTTCAACCCAAGGACTAGCGGGGCCCTACGAGCAGTACTTC. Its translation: CASSSTQGLAGPYEQYF.

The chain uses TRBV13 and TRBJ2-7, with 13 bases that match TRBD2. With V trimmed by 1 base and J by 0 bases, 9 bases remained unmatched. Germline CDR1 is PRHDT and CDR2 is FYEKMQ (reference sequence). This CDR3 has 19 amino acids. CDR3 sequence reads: CASSLAGLAGEWASYEQYF. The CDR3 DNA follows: TGTGCCAGCAGCTTAGCCGGACTAGCGGGAGAGTGGGCCTCCTACGAGCAGTACTTC.

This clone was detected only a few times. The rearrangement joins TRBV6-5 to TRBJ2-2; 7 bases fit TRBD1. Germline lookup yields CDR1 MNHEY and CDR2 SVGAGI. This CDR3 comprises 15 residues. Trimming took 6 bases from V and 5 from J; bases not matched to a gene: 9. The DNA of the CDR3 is TGTGCCAGCAGATTTGACAGGGCAAGGACCGGGGAGCTGTTTTTT. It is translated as CASRFDRARTGELFF.

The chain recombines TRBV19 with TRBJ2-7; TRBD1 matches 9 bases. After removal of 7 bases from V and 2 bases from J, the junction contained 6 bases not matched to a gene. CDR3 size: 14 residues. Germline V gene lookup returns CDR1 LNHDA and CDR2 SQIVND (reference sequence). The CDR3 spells CASKGQGRPYEQYF. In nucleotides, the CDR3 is TGTGCCAGTAAAGGACAGGGGCGACCCTACGAGCAGTACTTC.

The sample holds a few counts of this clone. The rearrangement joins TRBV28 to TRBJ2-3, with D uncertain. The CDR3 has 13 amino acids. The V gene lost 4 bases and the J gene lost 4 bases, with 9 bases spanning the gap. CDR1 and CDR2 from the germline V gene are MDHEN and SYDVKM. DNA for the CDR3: TGTGCCAGCAGTTCCCCCAGGCCAGATACGCAGTATTTT. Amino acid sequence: CASSSPRPDTQYF.

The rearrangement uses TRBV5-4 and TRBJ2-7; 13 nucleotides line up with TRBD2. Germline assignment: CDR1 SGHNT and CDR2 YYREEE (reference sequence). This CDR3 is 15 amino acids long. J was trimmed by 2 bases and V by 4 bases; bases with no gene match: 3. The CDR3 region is CASSVGLAGTYEQYF. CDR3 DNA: TGTGCCAGCAGCGTGGGACTAGCGGGGACCTACGAGCAGTACTTC.

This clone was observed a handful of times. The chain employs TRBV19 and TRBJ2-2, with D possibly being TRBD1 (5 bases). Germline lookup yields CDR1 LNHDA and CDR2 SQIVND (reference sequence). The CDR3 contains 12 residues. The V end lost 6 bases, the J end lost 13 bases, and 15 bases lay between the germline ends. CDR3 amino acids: CASRQGPSGLFF. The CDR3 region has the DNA TGTGCCAGTAGGCAGGGCCCAAGTGGGCTGTTTTTT.

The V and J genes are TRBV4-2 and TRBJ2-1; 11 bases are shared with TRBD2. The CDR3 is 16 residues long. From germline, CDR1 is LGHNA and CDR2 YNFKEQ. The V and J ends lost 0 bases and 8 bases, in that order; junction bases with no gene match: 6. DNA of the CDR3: TGTGCCAGCAGCCAAGAGTCCCTAGCGGGAGGAGATGAGCAGTTCTTC. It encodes CASSQESLAGGDEQFF.

The CDR3 DNA reads as TGCGCCAGCAGCTCCCGACAGGGTGGTAGTAATGAGCAGTTCTTC. Its protein product is CASSSRQGGSNEQFF. The chain is built from TRBV5-1 and TRBJ2-1; TRBD1 agrees at 7 bases. Germline loops: CDR1 SGHRS, CDR2 YFSETQ. This CDR3 spans 15 amino acids. V was clipped by 3 bases and J by 7 bases; unmatched bases: 10.

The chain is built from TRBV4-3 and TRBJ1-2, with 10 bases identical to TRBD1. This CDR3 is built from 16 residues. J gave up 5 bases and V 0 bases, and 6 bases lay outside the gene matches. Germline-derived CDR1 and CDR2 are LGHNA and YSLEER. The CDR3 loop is CASSQDGRQGAYGYTF. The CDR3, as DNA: TGCGCCAGCAGCCAAGATGGCCGACAGGGGGCTTATGGCTACACCTTC.

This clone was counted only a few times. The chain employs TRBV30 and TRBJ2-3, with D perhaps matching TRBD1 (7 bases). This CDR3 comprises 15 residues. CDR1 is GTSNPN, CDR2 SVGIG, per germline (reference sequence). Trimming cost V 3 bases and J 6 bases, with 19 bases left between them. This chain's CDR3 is CAWSAGGSFVDTQYF. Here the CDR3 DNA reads TGTGCCTGGAGCGCAGGGGGGTCTTTCGTGGATACGCAGTATTTT.

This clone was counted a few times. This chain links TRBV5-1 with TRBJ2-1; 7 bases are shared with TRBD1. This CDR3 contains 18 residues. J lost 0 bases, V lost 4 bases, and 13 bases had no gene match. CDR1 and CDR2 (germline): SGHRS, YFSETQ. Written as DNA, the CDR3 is TGCGCCAGCAGCCAAGACCCGACAGGGTCCAGCTCCTACAATGAGCAGTTCTTC. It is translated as CASSQDPTGSSSYNEQFF.

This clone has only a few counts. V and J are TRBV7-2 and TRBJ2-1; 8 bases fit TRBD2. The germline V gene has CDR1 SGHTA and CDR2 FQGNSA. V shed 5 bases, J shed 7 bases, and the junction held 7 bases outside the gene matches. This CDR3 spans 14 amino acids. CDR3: CASSLLGRVNEQFF. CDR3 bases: TGTGCCAGCAGCCTTCTCGGGAGGGTTAATGAGCAGTTCTTC.

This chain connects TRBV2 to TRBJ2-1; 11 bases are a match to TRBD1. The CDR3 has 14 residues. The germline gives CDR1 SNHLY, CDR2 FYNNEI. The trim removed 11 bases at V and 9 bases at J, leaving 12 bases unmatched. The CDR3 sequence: CAGAGTGGISEQFF. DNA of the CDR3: TGTGCCGGTGCCGGGACAGGGGGGATTAGTGAGCAGTTCTTC.

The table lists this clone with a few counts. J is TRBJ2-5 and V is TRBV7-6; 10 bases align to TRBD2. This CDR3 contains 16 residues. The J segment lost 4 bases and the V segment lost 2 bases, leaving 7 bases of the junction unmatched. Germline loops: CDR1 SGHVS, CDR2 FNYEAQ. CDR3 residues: CASSLSLAGRGETQYF. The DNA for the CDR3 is TGTGCCAGCAGCTTATCACTAGCGGGACGCGGAGAGACCCAGTACTTC.

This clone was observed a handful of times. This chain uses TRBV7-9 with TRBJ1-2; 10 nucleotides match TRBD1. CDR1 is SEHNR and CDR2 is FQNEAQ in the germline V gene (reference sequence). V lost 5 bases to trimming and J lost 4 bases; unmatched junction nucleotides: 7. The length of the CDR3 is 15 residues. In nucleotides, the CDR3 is TGTGCCAGCAGCAAGGAGACAGGGGGCGGCTATGGCTACACCTTC. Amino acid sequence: CASSKETGGGYGYTF.

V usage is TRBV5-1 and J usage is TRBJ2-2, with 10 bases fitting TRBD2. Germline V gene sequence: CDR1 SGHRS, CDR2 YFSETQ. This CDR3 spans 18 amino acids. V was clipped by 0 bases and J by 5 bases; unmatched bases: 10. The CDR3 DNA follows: TGCGCCAGCAGCTTGGACCCTAGCGGGGGCCCAGGGACCGGGGAGCTGTTTTTT. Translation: CASSLDPSGGPGTGELFF.

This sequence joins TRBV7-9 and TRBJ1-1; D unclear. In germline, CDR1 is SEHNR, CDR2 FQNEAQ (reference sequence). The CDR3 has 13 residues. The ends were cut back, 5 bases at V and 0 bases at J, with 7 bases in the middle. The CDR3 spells CASSPQMNTEAFF. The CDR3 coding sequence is TGTGCCAGCAGCCCACAGATGAACACTGAAGCTTTCTTT.

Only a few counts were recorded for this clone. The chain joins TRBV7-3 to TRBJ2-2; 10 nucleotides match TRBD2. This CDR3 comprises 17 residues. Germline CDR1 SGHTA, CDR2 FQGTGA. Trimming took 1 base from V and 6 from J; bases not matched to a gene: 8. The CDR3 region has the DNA TGTGCCAGCAGCTTAATGGGAACTAGCGGGATGGCCGGGGAGCTGTTTTTT. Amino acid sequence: CASSLMGTSGMAGELFF.

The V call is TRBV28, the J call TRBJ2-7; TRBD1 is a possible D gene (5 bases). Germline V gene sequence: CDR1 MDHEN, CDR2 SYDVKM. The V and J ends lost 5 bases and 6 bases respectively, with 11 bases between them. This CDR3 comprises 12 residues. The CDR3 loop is CASSPPRVEQYF. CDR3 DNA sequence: TGTGCCAGCAGTCCCCCCAGGGTCGAGCAGTACTTC.

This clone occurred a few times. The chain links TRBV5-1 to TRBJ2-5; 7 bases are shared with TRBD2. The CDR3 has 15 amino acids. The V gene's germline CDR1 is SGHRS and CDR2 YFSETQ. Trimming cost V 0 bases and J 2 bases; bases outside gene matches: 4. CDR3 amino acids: CASSLVAGVQETQYF. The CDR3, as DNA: TGCGCCAGCAGCTTGGTGGCGGGAGTGCAAGAGACCCAGTACTTC.

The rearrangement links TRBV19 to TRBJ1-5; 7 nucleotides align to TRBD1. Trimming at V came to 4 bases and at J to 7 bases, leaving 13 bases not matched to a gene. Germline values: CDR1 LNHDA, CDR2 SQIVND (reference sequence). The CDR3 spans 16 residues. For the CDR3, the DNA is TGTGCCAGTAGTAGAGGGGCAGGGGGGAATAGGCAGCCCCAGCATTTT. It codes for CASSRGAGGNRQPQHF.

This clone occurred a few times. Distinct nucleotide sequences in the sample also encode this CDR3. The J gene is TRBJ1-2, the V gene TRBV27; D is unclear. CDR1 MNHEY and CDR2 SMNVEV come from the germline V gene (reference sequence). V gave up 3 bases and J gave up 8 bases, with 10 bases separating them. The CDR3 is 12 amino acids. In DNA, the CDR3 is TGTGCCAGCAGTTTCGCGGGATCCGGCTACACCTTC. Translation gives CASSFAGSGYTF.